This T cell receptor beta chain was captured by sequencing in a study of blood T cell repertoires in COVID-19. In the study overall: Material from acute and convalescent COVID-19 was sourced from the United States, Italy and Spain. T cells, B-cell-depleted T cells, or PBMCs supplied cDNA or gDNA.

V shed 6 bases and J 2 bases; nucleotides not matched to a gene: 5. This CDR3 spans 14 amino acids. Germline CDR1 is LNHDA and CDR2 is SQIVND (reference sequence). The authors' processing: Using reference gene primer amplification, nucleated cell counts were estimated. Some clones are missing from TCRdb's copy, which holds only in-frame ones; the method was immunoSEQ multiplex PCR. From that table come the V and J calls and clone size; the DNA was used to work out D and trimming. The sample lists some 240,000 clones, about 79% occurring once. The TCR was taken from a man in his forties or fifties with active or convalescent COVID-19. The J gene is TRBJ2-3, the V gene TRBV19; 7 nucleotides align to TRBD1. Sequencing was carried out using peripheral blood. The CDR3, as DNA: TGTGCCAGTAGCAAGACAGGGTTCACAGATACGCAGTATTTT. Translating it yields CASSKTGFTDTQYF.